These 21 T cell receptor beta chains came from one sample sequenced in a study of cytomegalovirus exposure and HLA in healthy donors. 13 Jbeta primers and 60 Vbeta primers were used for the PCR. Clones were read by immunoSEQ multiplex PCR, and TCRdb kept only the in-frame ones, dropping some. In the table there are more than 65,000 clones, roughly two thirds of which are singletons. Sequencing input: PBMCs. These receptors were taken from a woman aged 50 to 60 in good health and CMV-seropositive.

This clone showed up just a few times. The CDR3 nucleotides read TGTGCCAGCAGCGATTCTACAGGGCTGAGGCAGCCCCAGCATTTT. Amino acids: CASSDSTGLRQPQHF. This chain uses TRBV7-6 with TRBJ1-5; D is possibly TRBD1 (6 bases). V lost 5 bases, J lost 7 bases, and 18 bases lay in between. CDR3 length equals 15 residues. In germline, CDR1 is SGHVS, CDR2 FNYEAQ. The whole variable domain, remainder taken from reference TRBV7-6 and TRBJ1-5, is GAGVSQSPRYKVTKRGQDVALRCDPISGHVSLYWYRQALGQGPEFLTYFNYEAQQDKSGLPNDRFSAERPEGSISTLTIQRTEQRDSAMYRCASSDSTGLRQPQHFGDGTRLSIL.

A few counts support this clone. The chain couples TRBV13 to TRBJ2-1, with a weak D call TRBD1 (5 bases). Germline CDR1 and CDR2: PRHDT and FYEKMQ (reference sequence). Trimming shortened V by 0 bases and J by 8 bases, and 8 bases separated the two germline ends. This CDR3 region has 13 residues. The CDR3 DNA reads TGTGCCAGCAGCTTAGGCAGGGCGTATGAGCAGTTCTTC. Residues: CASSLGRAYEQFF.

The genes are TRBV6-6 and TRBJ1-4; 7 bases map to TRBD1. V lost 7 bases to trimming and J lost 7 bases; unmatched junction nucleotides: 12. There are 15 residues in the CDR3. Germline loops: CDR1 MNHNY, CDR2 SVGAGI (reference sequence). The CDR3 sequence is CASKFRDSLSEKLFF. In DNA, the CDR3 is TGTGCCAGCAAGTTTCGGGACAGCCTTAGTGAAAAACTGTTTTTT.

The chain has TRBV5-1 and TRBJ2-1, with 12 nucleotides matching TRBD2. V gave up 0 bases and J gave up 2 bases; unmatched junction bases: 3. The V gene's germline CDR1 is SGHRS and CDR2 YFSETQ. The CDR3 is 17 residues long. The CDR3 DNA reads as TGCGCCAGCAGCTTGGTTCTAGCGGGGGGGCCCTACAATGAGCAGTTCTTC. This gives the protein CASSLVLAGGPYNEQFF.

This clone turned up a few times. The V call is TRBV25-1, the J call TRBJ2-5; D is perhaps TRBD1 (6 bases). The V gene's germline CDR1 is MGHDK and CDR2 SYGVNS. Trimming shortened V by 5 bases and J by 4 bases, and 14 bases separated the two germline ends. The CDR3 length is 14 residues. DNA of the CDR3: TGTGCCAGCAGTACCCGGGACAATCTAGAGACCCAGTACTTC. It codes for CASSTRDNLETQYF.

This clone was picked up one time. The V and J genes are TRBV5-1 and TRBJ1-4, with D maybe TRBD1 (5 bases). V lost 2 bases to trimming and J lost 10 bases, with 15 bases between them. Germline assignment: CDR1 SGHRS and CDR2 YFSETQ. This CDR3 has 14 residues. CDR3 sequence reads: CASSFGGERGKLFF. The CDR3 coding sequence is TGCGCCAGCAGCTTTGGAGGGGAACGGGGAAAACTGTTTTTT.

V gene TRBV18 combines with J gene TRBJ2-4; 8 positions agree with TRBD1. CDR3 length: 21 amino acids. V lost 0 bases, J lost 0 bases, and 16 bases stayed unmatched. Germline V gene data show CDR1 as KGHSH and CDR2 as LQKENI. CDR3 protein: CASSPPIAGGKSVLAKNIQYF. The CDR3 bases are TGTGCCAGCTCACCACCGATCGCAGGGGGCAAGTCCGTACTAGCCAAAAACATTCAGTACTTC.

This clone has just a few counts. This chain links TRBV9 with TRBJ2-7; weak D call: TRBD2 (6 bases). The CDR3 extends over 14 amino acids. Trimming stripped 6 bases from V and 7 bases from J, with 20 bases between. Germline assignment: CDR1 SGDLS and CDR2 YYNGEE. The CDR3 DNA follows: TGTGCCAGCACCTTCGGGGCGACCGGGGGAGAGCAGTACTTC. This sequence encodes CASTFGATGGEQYF.

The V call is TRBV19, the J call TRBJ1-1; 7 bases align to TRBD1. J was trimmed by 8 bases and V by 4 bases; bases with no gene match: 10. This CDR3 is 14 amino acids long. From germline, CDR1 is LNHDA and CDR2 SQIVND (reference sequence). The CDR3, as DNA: TGTGCCAGTAGTACCCGGGACAGCGGGCGAGAAGCTTTCTTT. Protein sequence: CASSTRDSGREAFF.

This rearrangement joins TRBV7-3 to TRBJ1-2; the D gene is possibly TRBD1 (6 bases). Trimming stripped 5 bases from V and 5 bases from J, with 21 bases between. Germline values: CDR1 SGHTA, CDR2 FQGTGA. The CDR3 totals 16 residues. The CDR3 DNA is TGTGCCAGCAGCCCGGGGGGGGCAGGGGAAGGTTATGGCTACACCTTC. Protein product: CASSPGGAGEGYGYTF.

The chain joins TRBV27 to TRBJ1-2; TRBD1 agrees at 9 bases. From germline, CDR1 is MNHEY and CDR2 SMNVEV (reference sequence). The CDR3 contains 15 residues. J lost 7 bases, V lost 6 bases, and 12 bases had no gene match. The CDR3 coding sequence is TGTGCCAGCAGAGCCCCGGGACAGGGTTTTGGTGGCTACACCTTC. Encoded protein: CASRAPGQGFGGYTF.

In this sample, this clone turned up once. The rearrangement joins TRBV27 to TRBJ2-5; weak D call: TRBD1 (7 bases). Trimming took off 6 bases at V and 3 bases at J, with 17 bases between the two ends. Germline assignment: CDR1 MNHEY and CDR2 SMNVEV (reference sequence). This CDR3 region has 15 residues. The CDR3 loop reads CASRPRGAREETQYF. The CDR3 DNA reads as TGTGCCAGCAGGCCCAGGGGGGCTCGGGAAGAGACCCAGTACTTC.

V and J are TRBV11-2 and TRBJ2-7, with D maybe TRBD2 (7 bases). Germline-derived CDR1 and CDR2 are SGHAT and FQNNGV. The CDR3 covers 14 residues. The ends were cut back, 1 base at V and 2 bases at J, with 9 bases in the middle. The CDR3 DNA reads TGTGCCAGCAGCTTAGGAGGGGGGGCCTACGAGCAGTACGTC. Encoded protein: CASSLGGGAYEQYV.

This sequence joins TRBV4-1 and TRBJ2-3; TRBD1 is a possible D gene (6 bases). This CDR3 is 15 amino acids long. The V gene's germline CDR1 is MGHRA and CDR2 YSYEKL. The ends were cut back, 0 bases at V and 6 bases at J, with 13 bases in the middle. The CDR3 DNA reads TGCGCCAGCAGCCAAGAAAGGGCCCAGGGGGATACGCAGTATTTT. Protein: CASSQERAQGDTQYF.

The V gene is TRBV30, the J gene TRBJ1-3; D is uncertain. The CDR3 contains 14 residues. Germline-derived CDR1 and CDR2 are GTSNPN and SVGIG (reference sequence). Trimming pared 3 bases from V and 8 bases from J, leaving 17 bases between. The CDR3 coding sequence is TGTGCCTGGAGCGGGAACCCCGGGTTTTACACCATATATTTT. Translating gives CAWSGNPGFYTIYF. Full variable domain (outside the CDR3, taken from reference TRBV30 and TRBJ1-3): SQTIHQWPATLVQPVGSPLSLECTVEGTSNPNLYWYRQAAGRGLQLLFYSVGIGQISSEVPQNLSASRPQDRQFILSSKKLLLSDSGFYLCAWSGNPGFYTIYFGEGSWLTVV.

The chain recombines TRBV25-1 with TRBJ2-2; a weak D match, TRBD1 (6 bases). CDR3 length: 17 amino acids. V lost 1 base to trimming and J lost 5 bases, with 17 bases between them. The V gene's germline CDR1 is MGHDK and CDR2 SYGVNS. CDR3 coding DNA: TGTGCCAGCAGTGAATCCCCGGGACCAGGGGATACCGGGGAGCTGTTTTTT. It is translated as CASSESPGPGDTGELFF. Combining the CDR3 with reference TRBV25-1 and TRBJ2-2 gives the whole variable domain EADIYQTPRYLVIGTGKKITLECSQTMGHDKMYWYQQDPGMELHLIHYSYGVNSTEKGDLSSESTVSRIRTEHFPLTLESARPSHTSQYLCASSESPGPGDTGELFFGEGSRLTVL.

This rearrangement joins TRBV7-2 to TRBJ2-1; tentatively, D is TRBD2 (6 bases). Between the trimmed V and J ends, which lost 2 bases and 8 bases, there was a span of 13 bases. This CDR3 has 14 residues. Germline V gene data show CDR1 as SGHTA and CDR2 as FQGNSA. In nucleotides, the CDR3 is TGTGCCAGCAGCTTATGGGTGGGGGGTTATGAGCAGTTCTTC. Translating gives CASSLWVGGYEQFF.

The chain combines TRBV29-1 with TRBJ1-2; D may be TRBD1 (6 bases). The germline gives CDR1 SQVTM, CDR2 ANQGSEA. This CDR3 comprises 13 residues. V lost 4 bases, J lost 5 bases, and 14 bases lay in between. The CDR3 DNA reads TGCAGCGTTGTAGAGCAGGGACAATATGGCTACACCTTC. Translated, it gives CSVVEQGQYGYTF.

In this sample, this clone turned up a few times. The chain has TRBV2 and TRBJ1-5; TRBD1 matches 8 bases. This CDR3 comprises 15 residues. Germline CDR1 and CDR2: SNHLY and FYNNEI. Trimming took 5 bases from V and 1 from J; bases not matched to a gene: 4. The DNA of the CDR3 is TGTGCCAGCAGTAGACAGGGGTTAAGCAATCAGCCCCAGCATTTT. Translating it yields CASSRQGLSNQPQHF.

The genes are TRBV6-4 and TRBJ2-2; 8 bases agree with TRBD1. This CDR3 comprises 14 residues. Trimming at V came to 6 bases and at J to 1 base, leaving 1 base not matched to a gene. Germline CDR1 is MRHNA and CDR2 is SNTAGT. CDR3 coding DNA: TGTGCCAGCAGGGGGACAGGGAACACCGGGGAGCTGTTTTTT. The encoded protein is CASRGTGNTGELFF.

CDR3 DNA: TGCGCCAGCAGCTTGGAGACTTTCCTTCGCACAGATACGCAGTATTTT. This gives the protein CASSLETFLRTDTQYF. The chain uses TRBV5-1 and TRBJ2-3; D ambiguous. The CDR3 runs to 16 residues. The V end lost 0 bases, the J end lost 1 base, and 12 bases lay between the germline ends. CDR1 SGHRS and CDR2 YFSETQ come from the germline V gene.